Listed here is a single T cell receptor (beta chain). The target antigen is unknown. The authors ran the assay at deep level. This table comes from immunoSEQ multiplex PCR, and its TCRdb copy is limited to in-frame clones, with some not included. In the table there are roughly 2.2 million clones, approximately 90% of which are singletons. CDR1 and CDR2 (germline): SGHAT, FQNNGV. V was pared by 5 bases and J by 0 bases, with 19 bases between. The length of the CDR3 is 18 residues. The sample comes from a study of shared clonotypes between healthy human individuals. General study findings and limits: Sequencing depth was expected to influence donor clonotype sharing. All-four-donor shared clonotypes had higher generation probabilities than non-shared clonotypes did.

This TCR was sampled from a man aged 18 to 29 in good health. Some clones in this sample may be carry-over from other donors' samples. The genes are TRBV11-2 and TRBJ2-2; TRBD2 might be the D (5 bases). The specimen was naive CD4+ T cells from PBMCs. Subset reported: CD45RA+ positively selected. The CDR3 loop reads CASSLRVSGYTNTGELFF. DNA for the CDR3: TGTGCCAGCAGCCTAAGGGTCAGCGGATATACGAACACCGGGGAGCTGTTTTTT.